The following is a T cell receptor (beta chain) sequence with its context. No antigen is known for it. This sample is part of a study of T cells expressing NK-cell markers. Turning to the study itself: Investigators obtained TCR beta repertoires from sorted CD3+CD56+NKG2C+, CD3+CD56+NKG2C- and CD3+CD56-NKG2C+ T cells. Most of the eight sequenced donors were HCMV-seropositive; one was seronegative.

CDR1 is SGHRS, CDR2 YFSETQ, per germline. This CDR3 comprises 15 residues. Study-level findings and limits: In about six donors, dominant CD3+CD56+NKG2C+ clonotypes ranked among the top 10 CD8+ clonotypes.

From its re-call of the 5' RACE reads, TCRdb lists each CDR3 protein once, without DNA. The sample table includes over 200,000 distinct CDR3 sequences. The chain combines TRBV5-1 with TRBJ2-5; TCRdb outputs TRBD2, but without DNA this stays unchecked. Sequencing was carried out using blood T cells: a sorted CD56 or NKG2C T cell subset, CD4+ or CD8+ T cells, or bulk PBMC T cells (not recorded which). This clonotype was sampled from a man younger than 35 in good health. CDR3 region: CASSKTSGPRETQYF.